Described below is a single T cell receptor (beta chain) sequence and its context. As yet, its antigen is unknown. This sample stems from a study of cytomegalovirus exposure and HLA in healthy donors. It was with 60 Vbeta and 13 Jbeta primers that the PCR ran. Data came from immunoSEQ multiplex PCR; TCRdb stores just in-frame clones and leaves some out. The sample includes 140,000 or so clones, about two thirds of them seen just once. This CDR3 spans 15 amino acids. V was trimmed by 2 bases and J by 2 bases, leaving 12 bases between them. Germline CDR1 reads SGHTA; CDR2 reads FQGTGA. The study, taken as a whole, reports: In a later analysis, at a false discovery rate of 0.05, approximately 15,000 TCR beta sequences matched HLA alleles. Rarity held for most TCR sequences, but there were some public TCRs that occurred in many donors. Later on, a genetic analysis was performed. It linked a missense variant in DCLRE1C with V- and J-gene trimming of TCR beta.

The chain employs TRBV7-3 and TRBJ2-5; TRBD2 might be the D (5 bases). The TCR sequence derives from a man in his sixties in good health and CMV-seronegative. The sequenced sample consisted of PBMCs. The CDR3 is CASSLVPTGQETQYF. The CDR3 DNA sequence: TGTGCCAGCAGCTTAGTCCCGACGGGACAAGAGACCCAGTACTTC.